Each of the 4 T cell receptor beta chains below was sequenced from the same sample in a study of CD8 T cells in ankylosing spondylitis (dated by TCRdb to 2016 to 2017). Library preparation used 5' RACE. TCRdb shows the sequencer as Illumina HiSeq 2500. The public sequencing data were trimmed at Q25 with fastp and processed into clonotypes with MiXCR by TCRdb, which kept only in-frame beta chains. Rows with one shared CDR3 protein collapse into an entry with the most common genes and DNA. Across this sample there are approximately 140,000 distinct CDR3 sequences, with 7% to 10% seen only once. The top ten hold 6% to 8% of the sample. The sequenced material came from synovial fluid, either unsorted or a sorted T cell fraction (not recorded which). These receptors were collected from a male donor with ankylosing spondylitis.

This clonotype was found many times. The V gene is TRBV12-3 or TRBV12-4, the J gene TRBJ2-1; D is possibly TRBD1 or TRBD2 (5 bases each). The CDR3 sequence is 15 residues long. V was clipped by 3 bases and J by 0 bases, with 9 bases between them. CDR3 sequence (DNA): TGTGCCAGCAGTTTTGCAGGGACCTCCTACAATGAGCAGTTCTTC. This codes for CASSFAGTSYNEQFF.

This clonotype was counted ten times or more. The CDR3 DNA reads TGTGCCACCAGTCAGCAGGGGAAGAACGAGCAGTACTTC. Protein product: CATSQQGKNEQYF. The gene calls are TRBV24-1 and TRBJ2-7; maybe TRBD1 (6 bases). Germline CDR1 reads KGHDR; CDR2 reads SFDVKD. Trimming pared 6 bases from V and 5 bases from J, leaving 13 bases between. The CDR3 extends over 13 amino acids.

V usage is TRBV28 and J usage is TRBJ2-2; D could derive from TRBD1 or TRBD2 (5 bases each). From germline, CDR1 is MDHEN and CDR2 SYDVKM. The CDR3 has 15 residues. Trimming took off 6 bases at V and 7 bases at J, with 18 bases between the two ends. The CDR3 here is CASSRTTSRGGELFF. CDR3 nucleotide sequence: TGTGCCAGCAGCCGAACGACTTCGAGGGGCGGGGAGCTGTTTTTT.

This clonotype showed up many times. This chain links TRBV7-8 with TRBJ2-7, with 7 bases lining up with TRBD1. CDR1 is SGHVS and CDR2 is FQNEAQ in the germline V gene. The CDR3 has 13 amino acids. V shed 5 bases, J shed 4 bases, and the junction held 5 bases outside the gene matches. The CDR3 region has the DNA TGTGCCAGCAGCGCCCGGACAGGATACGAGCAGTACTTC. Residues: CASSARTGYEQYF.